These 7 T cell receptor beta chains share one sample of origin, sequenced in a study of OX40 agonist ivuxolimab in advanced cancers. Repertoires were generated with immunoSEQ multiplex PCR, while TCRdb's copy carries only in-frame clones and drops some. Of some 70,000 clones in the sample, around four fifths were seen once. The material was CD4+ or CD8+ T cells sorted from blood, obtained in a trial of the OX40 agonist ivuxolimab. The receptors come from an adult with an advanced solid tumor such as melanoma, head and neck, liver or kidney cancer.

The chain combines TRBV5-1 with TRBJ2-7, with D perhaps matching TRBD1 or TRBD2 (6 bases each). Germline assignment: CDR1 SGHRS and CDR2 YFSETQ. The CDR3 is 16 residues long. Trimming removed 0 bases at V and 5 bases at J, with 18 bases between. The chain's CDR3 is CASSLVGGGIGDEQYF. CDR3 sequence (DNA): TGCGCCAGCAGCTTGGTAGGAGGGGGAATTGGCGACGAGCAGTACTTC. Using reference TRBV5-1 and TRBJ2-7 for the parts outside the CDR3, the full variable domain is KAGVTQTPRYLIKTRGQQVTLSCSPISGHRSVSWYQQTPGQGLQFLFEYFSETQRNKGNFPGRFSGRQFSNSRSEMNVSTLELGDSALYLCASSLVGGGIGDEQYFGPGTRLTVT.

The CDR3 nucleotides read TGTGCCAGCAGCTTGGGGTGGGGAAGCACAGATACGCAGTATTTT. Translation: CASSLGWGSTDTQYF. The rearrangement uses TRBV5-6 and TRBJ2-3; D is unclear. The CDR3 has 15 amino acids. Germline V CDR1 and CDR2: SGHDT, YYEEEE. Between the trimmed V and J ends, which lost 0 bases and 0 bases, there was a span of 8 bases.

This sequence joins TRBV7-2 and TRBJ1-1; D not certain. Trimming pared 1 base from V and 0 bases from J, leaving 3 bases between. The CDR3 consists of 13 residues. Germline CDR1 and CDR2: SGHTA and FQGNSA. The CDR3 DNA follows: TGTGCCAGCAGCTTAGAGCTGAACACTGAAGCTTTCTTT. It codes for CASSLELNTEAFF.

The rearrangement links TRBV19 to TRBJ1-1, with a weak D call TRBD1 (6 bases). CDR3 length: 13 residues. The germline gives CDR1 LNHDA, CDR2 SQIVND (reference sequence). With 6 bases removed from V and 6 bases from J, the gap between germline ends came to 14 bases. The CDR3 sequence is CASRRGGGSEAFF. Here the CDR3 DNA reads TGTGCCAGTAGGAGGGGGGGAGGATCTGAAGCTTTCTTT.

In its sample, this clone is medium-sized. This specimen includes other DNA sequences encoding the same CDR3. The chain joins TRBV11-3 to TRBJ2-7, with 7 bases matching TRBD2. From germline, CDR1 is SGHNT and CDR2 YENEEA. After removal of 5 bases from V and 2 bases from J, the junction contained 6 bases not matched to a gene. The CDR3 runs 14 residues. The CDR3 coding sequence is TGTGCCAGCAGCCCAACCGGGACTACCTACGAGCAGTACTTC. Residues: CASSPTGTTYEQYF.

The gene calls are TRBV10-3 and TRBJ1-3; D is uncertain. Trimming cost V 4 bases and J 0 bases, with 13 bases left between them. The CDR3 contains 16 residues. Germline values: CDR1 ENHRY, CDR2 SYGVKD. The CDR3 coding sequence is TGTGCCATCAGTGGGACGGTACTAAGCTCTGGAAACACCATATATTTT. This encodes CAISGTVLSSGNTIYF.

This clone turned up a few times. This chain links TRBV19 with TRBJ2-5; tentatively, D is TRBD1 (9 bases). This CDR3 is built from 19 residues. The germline V gene has CDR1 LNHDA and CDR2 SQIVND (reference sequence). The V end lost 3 bases, the J end lost 5 bases, and 28 bases lay between the germline ends. The CDR3 region is CASSMVREGGQGRSETQYF. In nucleotides, the CDR3 is TGTGCCAGTAGTATGGTCCGGGAGGGGGGACAGGGCCGTAGCGAGACCCAGTACTTC.